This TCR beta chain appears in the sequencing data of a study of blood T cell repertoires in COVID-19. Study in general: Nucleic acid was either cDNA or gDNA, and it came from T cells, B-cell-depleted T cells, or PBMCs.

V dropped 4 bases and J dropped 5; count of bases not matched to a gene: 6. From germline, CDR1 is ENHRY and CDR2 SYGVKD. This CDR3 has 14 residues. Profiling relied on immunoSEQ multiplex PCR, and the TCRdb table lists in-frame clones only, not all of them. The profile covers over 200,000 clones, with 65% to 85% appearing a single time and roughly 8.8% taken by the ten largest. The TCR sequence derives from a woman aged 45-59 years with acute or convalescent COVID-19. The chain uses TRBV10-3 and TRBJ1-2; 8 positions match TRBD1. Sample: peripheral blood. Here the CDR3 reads CAISGQGMFYGYTF. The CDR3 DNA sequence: TGTGCCATCAGTGGACAGGGGATGTTTTATGGCTACACCTTC.